This is a list of T cell receptor beta chains from one sample in a study of human T cells and chemical hapten exposure. TCRdb ran MiXCR on the 5' RACE reads and lists one entry per CDR3 protein. The data contain about 140,000 distinct CDR3 sequences, around 4.4% of them singletons. All receptors derive from a female donor in good health. Each CDR3 is given with its conserved first and last residue. Clone size is not always given. Where it is, it says once, few, many or a class for expanded clones.

j_call: TRBJ1-3
v_call: TRBV25-1
clone_size: many
cdr3_aa: CASSDLRNSGNTIYF

j_call: TRBJ1-4
v_call: TRBV6-5
clone_size: many
cdr3_aa: CASSLQGIMSEKLFF

j_call: TRBJ2-1
v_call: TRBV2
clone_size: many
cdr3_aa: CASSRLGVGNEQFF

j_call: TRBJ1-2
v_call: TRBV27
clone_size: many
cdr3_aa: CASSSRYSYGYTF

j_call: TRBJ2-1
v_call: TRBV4-1
clone_size: few
cdr3_aa: CASSQDIGTGANNEQFF

j_call: TRBJ1-4
v_call: TRBV12-3/TRBV12-4
clone_size: many
cdr3_aa: CASKGAANEKLFF

j_call: TRBJ1-2
v_call: TRBV5-4
clone_size: .
cdr3_aa: CASSLVPEPGYTF

j_call: TRBJ2-3
v_call: TRBV25-1
clone_size: many
cdr3_aa: CASSEMDRGGTDTQYF

j_call: TRBJ2-2
v_call: TRBV5-1
clone_size: many
cdr3_aa: CASQTDRRTALNTGELFF

j_call: TRBJ1-6
v_call: TRBV3-1
clone_size: few
cdr3_aa: CASSPAGRSPLHF

j_call: TRBJ2-1
v_call: TRBV7-9
clone_size: few
cdr3_aa: CASSGNNEQFF

j_call: TRBJ2-4
v_call: TRBV7-8
clone_size: many
cdr3_aa: CASSLGLQGFGNIQYF

j_call: TRBJ2-6
v_call: TRBV10-2
clone_size: many
cdr3_aa: CASTLRGLQSGANVLTF

j_call: TRBJ1-4
v_call: TRBV10-3
clone_size: many
cdr3_aa: CAIRVQANEKLFF

j_call: TRBJ2-2
v_call: TRBV7-2
clone_size: many
cdr3_aa: CASSLGQINTGELFF

j_call: TRBJ1-2
v_call: TRBV5-4
clone_size: .
cdr3_aa: CASSLDTGSRTF

j_call: TRBJ2-3
v_call: TRBV12-3/TRBV12-4
clone_size: many
cdr3_aa: CASSPSGESTDTQYF

j_call: TRBJ1-4
v_call: TRBV29-1
clone_size: once
cdr3_aa: CSVRISGGNEKLFF

j_call: TRBJ2-3
v_call: TRBV7-2
clone_size: few
cdr3_aa: CASSSHLGVGGDTQYF

j_call: TRBJ2-5
v_call: TRBV27
clone_size: many
cdr3_aa: CASSLRGGATLTQYF

j_call: TRBJ2-3
v_call: TRBV20-1
clone_size: few
cdr3_aa: CSANYGGNQPDTQYF

j_call: TRBJ1-1
v_call: TRBV7-9
clone_size: .
cdr3_aa: CASSPRTGRDEAFF

j_call: TRBJ1-4
v_call: TRBV5-1
clone_size: many
cdr3_aa: CASSLGPGGEKLFF

j_call: TRBJ2-3
v_call: TRBV4-2
clone_size: many
cdr3_aa: CASSPSRTSGVDYTQYF

j_call: TRBJ2-1
v_call: TRBV3-1
clone_size: few
cdr3_aa: CASSQGVGTGSYNEQFF

j_call: TRBJ1-3
v_call: TRBV7-9
clone_size: many
cdr3_aa: CASSLQVSGNTIYF

j_call: TRBJ1-1
v_call: TRBV5-1
clone_size: many
cdr3_aa: CASSDHSSQTSWAFF

j_call: TRBJ1-1
v_call: TRBV12-3/TRBV12-4
clone_size: many
cdr3_aa: CASSLIANTEAFF

j_call: TRBJ2-5
v_call: TRBV6-1
clone_size: many
cdr3_aa: CASSPRQETQYF

j_call: TRBJ2-1
v_call: TRBV18
clone_size: .
cdr3_aa: CASSPGAKSYNEQFF

j_call: TRBJ2-1
v_call: TRBV6-5
clone_size: many
cdr3_aa: CASSYFGSYNEQFF

j_call: TRBJ2-1
v_call: TRBV11-1
clone_size: many
cdr3_aa: CASSLGRGDRFF

j_call: TRBJ2-7
v_call: TRBV6-2/TRBV6-3
clone_size: many
cdr3_aa: CASSLTPYEQYF

j_call: TRBJ1-4
v_call: TRBV12-3/TRBV12-4
clone_size: few
cdr3_aa: CASSLRQGSEKLFF

j_call: TRBJ2-7
v_call: TRBV10-3
clone_size: many
cdr3_aa: CAISGHDRASNYEQYF

j_call: TRBJ1-6
v_call: TRBV12-5
clone_size: many
cdr3_aa: CASASGEVWNSPLHF

j_call: TRBJ1-2
v_call: TRBV5-1
clone_size: many
cdr3_aa: CASSFTTGVDYGYTF